The source of this T cell receptor beta chain is a study of blood T cell repertoires in COVID-19. The wider study: Acute and convalescent COVID-19 specimens originated in the United States, Italy and Spain. T cells, B-cell-depleted T cells, or PBMCs provided the cDNA or gDNA that served as material.

Those who participated ranged in age from roughly 18 to 90 years and resided in 24 US areas. Self-reported history from a screening survey and questionnaire set each donor's cohort. In this sample, this clone turned up a few times. Generated by immunoSEQ multiplex PCR, the TCRdb table keeps only in-frame clones and is missing some. This sample has nearly 350,000 clones, with roughly nine tenths found just once. The clonotype comes from a woman aged 25 to 39 who had recovered from COVID-19. What was sequenced was PBMCs or T cells enriched from blood (not recorded which).

CDR3 DNA: TGTGCCAGCAGCCCAAAAGCCTCAGATACGCAGTATTTT. Protein: CASSPKASDTQYF. The rearrangement uses TRBV7-9 and TRBJ2-3; D gene uncertain. V lost 5 bases, J lost 4 bases, and 10 bases lay in between. The germline gives CDR1 SEHNR, CDR2 FQNEAQ (reference sequence). The length of the CDR3 is 13 residues.